The sequence of this T cell receptor (beta chain) was determined in a study of identical twins. General observations from the study: Excess sharing between twins was weaker in beta out-of-frame sequences. Invariant MAIT and iNKT cells are populations that could partly confound zero-insertion analyses.

TCRdb re-called the 5' RACE reads through MiXCR, storing one row per CDR3 protein. This table has about 290,000 distinct CDR3 sequences, less than 9.5% appearing once. The J segment lost 2 bases and the V segment lost 4 bases, leaving 7 bases of the junction unmatched. Germline CDR1 is SGHVS and CDR2 is FQNEAQ. The CDR3 sequence is 15 residues long. With regard to this clonotype: No antigen is known for it.

These data were likewise used in another study, on yellow fever vaccine responses in identical twins.

V usage is TRBV7-8 and J usage is TRBJ2-7, with TRBD1 matching over 8 bases. The receptor comes from a woman younger than 30 in good health. Sequenced input: CD8+ T cells sorted from blood. CDR3: CASSSRQGNPYEQYF. The CDR3 DNA reads as TGTGCCAGCAGCTCCCGACAGGGGAACCCCTACGAGCAGTACTTC.